This T cell receptor beta chain is drawn from a study of cytotoxic CD8 clonotypes in ibrutinib-treated CLL. At the level of the study: An average of about 250,000 productive templates and 94,082 productive rearrangements was obtained per sample.

This clone was seen a handful of times. Sequenced by immunoSEQ multiplex PCR; TCRdb stores in-frame clones only, minus some. The sample carries fewer than 400,000 clones, over 60% recorded once. This CDR3 has 12 residues. Germline CDR1 is SNHLY and CDR2 is FYNNEI. V was clipped by 10 bases and J by 3 bases, with 9 bases between them. The clonotype originates from a human donor with chronic lymphocytic leukemia. The chain uses TRBV2 and TRBJ2-2; D call uncertain. Sequencing used PBMCs, obtained after 36 months of ibrutinib treatment. CDR3 in amino acids: CAITGYTGELFF. CDR3 sequence (DNA): TGTGCCATCACCGGTTACACCGGGGAGCTGTTTTTT.